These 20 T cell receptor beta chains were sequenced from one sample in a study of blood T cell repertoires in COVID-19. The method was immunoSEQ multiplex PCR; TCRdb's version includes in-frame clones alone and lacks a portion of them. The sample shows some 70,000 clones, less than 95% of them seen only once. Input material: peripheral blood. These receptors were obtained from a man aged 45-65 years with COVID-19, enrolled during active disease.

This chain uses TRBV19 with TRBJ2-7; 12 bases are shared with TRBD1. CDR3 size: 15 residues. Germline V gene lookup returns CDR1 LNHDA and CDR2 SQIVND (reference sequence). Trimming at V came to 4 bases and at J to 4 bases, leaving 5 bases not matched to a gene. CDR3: CASSSGTGGVYEQYF. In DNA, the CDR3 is TGTGCCAGTAGTAGCGGGACAGGGGGCGTTTACGAGCAGTACTTC.

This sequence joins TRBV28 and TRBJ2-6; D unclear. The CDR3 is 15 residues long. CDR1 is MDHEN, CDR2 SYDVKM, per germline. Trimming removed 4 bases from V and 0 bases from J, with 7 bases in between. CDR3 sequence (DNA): TGTGCCAGCAGTTCCCGACACTCTGGGGCCAACGTCCTGACTTTC. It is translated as CASSSRHSGANVLTF.

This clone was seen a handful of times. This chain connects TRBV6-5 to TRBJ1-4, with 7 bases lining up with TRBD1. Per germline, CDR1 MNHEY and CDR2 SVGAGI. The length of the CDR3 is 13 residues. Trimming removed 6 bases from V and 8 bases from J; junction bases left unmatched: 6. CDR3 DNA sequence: TGTGCCAGCAGCGACAGGGTTGGGGAAAAACTGTTTTTT. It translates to CASSDRVGEKLFF.

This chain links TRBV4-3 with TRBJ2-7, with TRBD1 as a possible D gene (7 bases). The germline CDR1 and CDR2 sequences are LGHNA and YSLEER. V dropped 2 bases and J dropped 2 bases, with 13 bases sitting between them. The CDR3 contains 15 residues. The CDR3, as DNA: TGCGCCAGCAGCCAATCAGGGGGGAAGACCTACGAGCAGTACTTC. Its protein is CASSQSGGKTYEQYF.

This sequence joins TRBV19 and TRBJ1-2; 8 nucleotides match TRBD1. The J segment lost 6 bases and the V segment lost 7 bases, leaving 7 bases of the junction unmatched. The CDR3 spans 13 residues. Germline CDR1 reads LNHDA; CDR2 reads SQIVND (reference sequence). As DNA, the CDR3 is TGTGCCAGTACCCAAAGACAGGGGAATGGCTACACCTTC. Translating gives CASTQRQGNGYTF.

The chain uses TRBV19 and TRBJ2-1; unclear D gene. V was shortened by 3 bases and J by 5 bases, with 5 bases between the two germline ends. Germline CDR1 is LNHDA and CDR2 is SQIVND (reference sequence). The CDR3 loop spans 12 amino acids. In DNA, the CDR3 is TGTGCCAGTAGTATCGGTAACAATGAGCAGTTCTTC. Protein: CASSIGNNEQFF.

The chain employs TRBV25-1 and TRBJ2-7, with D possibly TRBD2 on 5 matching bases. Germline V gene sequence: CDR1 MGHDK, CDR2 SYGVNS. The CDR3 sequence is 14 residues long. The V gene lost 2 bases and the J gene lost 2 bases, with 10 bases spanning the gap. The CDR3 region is CASSEGAAPYEQYF. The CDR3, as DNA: TGTGCCAGCAGTGAAGGAGCGGCCCCCTACGAGCAGTACTTC.

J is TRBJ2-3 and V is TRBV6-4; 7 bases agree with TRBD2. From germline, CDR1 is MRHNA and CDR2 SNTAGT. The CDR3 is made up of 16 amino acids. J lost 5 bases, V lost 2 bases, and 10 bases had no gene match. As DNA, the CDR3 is TGTGCCAGCAGTGACCGGGGACTACCGGGTGTAGATACGCAGTATTTT. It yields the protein CASSDRGLPGVDTQYF.

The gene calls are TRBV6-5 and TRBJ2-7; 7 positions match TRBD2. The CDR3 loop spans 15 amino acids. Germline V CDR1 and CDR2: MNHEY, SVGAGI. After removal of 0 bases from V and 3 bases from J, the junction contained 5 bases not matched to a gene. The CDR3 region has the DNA TGTGCCAGCAGTTACTCGCAGCGGGGCATCTACGAGCAGTACTTC. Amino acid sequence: CASSYSQRGIYEQYF.

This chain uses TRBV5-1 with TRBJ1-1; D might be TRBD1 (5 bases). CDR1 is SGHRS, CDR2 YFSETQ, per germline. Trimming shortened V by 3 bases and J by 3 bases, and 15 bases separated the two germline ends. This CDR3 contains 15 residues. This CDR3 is CASSSLSGWDTEAFF. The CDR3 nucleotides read TGCGCCAGCAGCTCCCTCTCAGGGTGGGACACTGAAGCTTTCTTT.

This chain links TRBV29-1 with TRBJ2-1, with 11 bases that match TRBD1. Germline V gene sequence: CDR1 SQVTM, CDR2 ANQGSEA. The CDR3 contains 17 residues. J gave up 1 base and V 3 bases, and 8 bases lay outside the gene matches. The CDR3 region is CSVEGRGTGGSYNEQFF. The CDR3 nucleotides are TGCAGCGTTGAGGGAAGGGGGACAGGGGGTTCCTACAATGAGCAGTTCTTC.

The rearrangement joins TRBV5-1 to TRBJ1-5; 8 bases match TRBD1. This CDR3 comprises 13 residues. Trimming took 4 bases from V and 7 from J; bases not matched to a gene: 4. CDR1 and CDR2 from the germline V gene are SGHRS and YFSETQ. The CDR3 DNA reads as TGCGCCAGCAGCCCGACAGGGGACCAGCCCCAGCATTTT. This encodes CASSPTGDQPQHF. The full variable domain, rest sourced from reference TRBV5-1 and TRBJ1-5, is KAGVTQTPRYLIKTRGQQVTLSCSPISGHRSVSWYQQTPGQGLQFLFEYFSETQRNKGNFPGRFSGRQFSNSRSEMNVSTLELGDSALYLCASSPTGDQPQHFGDGTRLSIL.

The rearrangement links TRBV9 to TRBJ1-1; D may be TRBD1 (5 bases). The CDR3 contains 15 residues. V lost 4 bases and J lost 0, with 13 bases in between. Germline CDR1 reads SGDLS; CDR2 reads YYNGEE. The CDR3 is CASSLSGVMNTEAFF. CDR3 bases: TGTGCCAGCAGCTTATCGGGGGTGATGAACACTGAAGCTTTCTTT.

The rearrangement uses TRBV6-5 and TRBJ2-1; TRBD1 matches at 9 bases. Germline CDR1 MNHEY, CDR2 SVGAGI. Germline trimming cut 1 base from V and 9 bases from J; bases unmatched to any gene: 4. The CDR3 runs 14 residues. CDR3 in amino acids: CASSYFRQGGEQFF. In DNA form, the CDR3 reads TGTGCCAGCAGTTACTTCCGACAGGGGGGTGAGCAGTTCTTC.

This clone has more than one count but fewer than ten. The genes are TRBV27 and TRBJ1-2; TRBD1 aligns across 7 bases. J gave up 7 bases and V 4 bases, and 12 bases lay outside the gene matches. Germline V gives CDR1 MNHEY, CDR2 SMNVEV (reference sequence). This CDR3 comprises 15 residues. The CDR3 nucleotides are TGTGCCAGCAGTTCCCGGACAGGCGGCCATGGTGGCTACACCTTC. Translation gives CASSSRTGGHGGYTF.

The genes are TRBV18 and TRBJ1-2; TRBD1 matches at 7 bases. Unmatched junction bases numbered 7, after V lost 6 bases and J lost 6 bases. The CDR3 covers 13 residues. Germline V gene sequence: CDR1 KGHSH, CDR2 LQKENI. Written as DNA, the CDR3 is TGTGCCAGCTCCCAAGGACAGGACAATGGCTACACCTTC. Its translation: CASSQGQDNGYTF.

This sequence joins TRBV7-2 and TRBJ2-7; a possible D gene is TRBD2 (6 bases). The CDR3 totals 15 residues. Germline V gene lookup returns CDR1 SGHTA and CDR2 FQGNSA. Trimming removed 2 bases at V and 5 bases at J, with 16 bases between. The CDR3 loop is CASSLSGGIFDEQYF. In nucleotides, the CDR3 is TGTGCCAGCAGCTTAAGCGGCGGGATCTTCGACGAGCAGTACTTC.

CDR3 in amino acids: CASSMTGETQYF. Here the CDR3 DNA reads TGTGCCAGCAGTATGACTGGAGAGACCCAGTACTTC. The gene calls are TRBV27 and TRBJ2-5; D not certain. V shed 5 bases and J shed 4 bases, with 8 bases lying between them. This CDR3 has 12 amino acids. CDR1 is MNHEY, CDR2 SMNVEV, per germline (reference sequence).

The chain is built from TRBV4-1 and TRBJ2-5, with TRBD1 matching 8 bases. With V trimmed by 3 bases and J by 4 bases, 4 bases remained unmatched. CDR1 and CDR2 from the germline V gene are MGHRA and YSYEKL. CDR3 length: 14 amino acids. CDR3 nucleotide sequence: TGCGCCAGCAGCCACGCTGGACAGGGAGAGACCCAGTACTTC. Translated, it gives CASSHAGQGETQYF.

This CDR3 is CATSREPGRGLDEQYF. The CDR3 DNA follows: TGTGCCACCAGCAGAGAACCGGGCAGGGGCCTTGACGAGCAGTACTTC. The gene calls are TRBV15 and TRBJ2-7, with D possibly being TRBD1 (6 bases). The germline gives CDR1 LNHNV, CDR2 YYDKDF (reference sequence). The germline V and J ends were trimmed by 0 bases and 5 bases, with 17 bases remaining between them. This CDR3 comprises 16 residues.